This TCR beta chain was captured by sequencing in a study of blood T cell repertoires in COVID-19 (dated by TCRdb to the early 2020s). In the study overall: The collaborator samples originated in the United States, Italy and Spain and spanned the acute and convalescent phases of COVID-19. A freely available public database, intended as a resource for researchers studying the immune response to SARS-CoV-2, is where the repertoires were released. Nearly every sample came with metadata listing a de-identified subject ID, COVID-19 status, age in years and sex. HLA class I and class II types, where available, came from metadata supplied by the sample provider rather than from assay-based typing. The dataset comprised deeply sampled blood TCRbeta repertoires from subjects exposed to, actively infected with, or recovered from COVID-19. The samples were drawn from two sources: the first 160 participants of the ongoing ImmuneRACE study, and approximately 1,300 subjects contributed by 6 global collaborators. The material from the prospective study consisted of cDNA or gDNA derived from T cells, B-cell-depleted T cells, or PBMCs.

V loses 6 bases at its end and J loses 5 bases; junction bases beyond the gene matches: 14. The germline V gene (reference sequence) supplies CDR1 MNHEY and CDR2 SMNVEV. The CDR3, from cysteine to phenylalanine, totals 16 residues. Kept here is only the CDR3 DNA, which spans 48 bases and is read in frame from base 1. Comment on this clone: Its antigen is unknown. No quality values exist for individual bases; no much larger clone is one base distant.

The immunoSEQ Assay, a bias-controlled multiplex PCR, was used to amplify TCRbeta CDR3 regions from genomic DNA. The paper's data handling went like this. Nucleated cell counts per sample were estimated from amplification of reference gene primers within the assay. To quantify the absolute abundance of each unique TCRbeta CDR3 rearrangement, sequence reads were collapsed and filtered. For each sample, productive Simpson clonality was calculated by taking the square root of Simpson's diversity index across productive rearrangements. What TCRdb holds here is the immuneACCESS table cut down to in-frame rearrangements. Part of the clones is not present; checked against another copy, under half of the missing clones reflect an unresolved V gene, and the others are unexplained. V, J and clone size were drawn from that table, and D and trimming were deduced from the DNA. The sample data list about 320,000 clones, and around 84% of these were observed just once. Clones ranked in the top ten supply roughly 10% of the sample.

Participants in the prospective study were aged roughly 18 to 100 years, lived in under 30 United States geographic areas, and enrolled through a virtual design. To assign participants to cohorts, the prospective study relied on clinical history that participants themselves reported in a screening survey and a study questionnaire. Recovered participants in ImmuneRACE Cohort 3 were defined by two consecutive negative NP/OP PCR tests, clearance by a healthcare professional, or resolution of symptoms. In the prospective study, whole blood, serum and a nasopharyngeal or oropharyngeal swab were collected from each participant by mobile phlebotomists. Additional blood draws and questionnaires over a 2-month period could optionally be provided by prospective study participants. Before DNA extraction, prospective study blood samples were shipped either frozen or at room temperature. Overall study outcomes, separate from this receptor: Clinical and demographic metadata were provided uncurated, with the amount varying by source and participant.

The specimen was PBMCs or T cells enriched from blood (not recorded which). The clonotype originates from a woman in her late teens or twenties who had recovered from COVID-19. The chain is made from TRBV27 and TRBJ2-5; 8 bases in the middle match TRBD1. The nucleotide sequence is TGTGCCAGCAGATCACTCTCAGGGGGCGAGTGGGAGACCCAGTACTTC. Its coded protein is CASRSLSGGEWETQYF.